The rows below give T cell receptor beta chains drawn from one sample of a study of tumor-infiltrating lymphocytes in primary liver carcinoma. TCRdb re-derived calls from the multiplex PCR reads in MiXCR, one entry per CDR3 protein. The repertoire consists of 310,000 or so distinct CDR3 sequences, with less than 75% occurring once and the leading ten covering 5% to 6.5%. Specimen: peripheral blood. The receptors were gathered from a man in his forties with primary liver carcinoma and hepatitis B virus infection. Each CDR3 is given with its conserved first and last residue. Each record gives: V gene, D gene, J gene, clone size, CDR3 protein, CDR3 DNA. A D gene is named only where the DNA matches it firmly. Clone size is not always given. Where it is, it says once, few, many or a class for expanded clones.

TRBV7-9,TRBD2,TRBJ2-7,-,CASSTLGGENEQYF,TGTGCCAGTAGCACCCTTGGGGGGGAAAACGAGCAGTACTTC
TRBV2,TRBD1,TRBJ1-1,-,CASSRGGRDTEAFF,TGTGCCAGCAGTCGAGGGGGCAGGGACACTGAAGCTTTCTTT
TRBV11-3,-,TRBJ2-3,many,CASSLGGEGTQYF,TGTGCCAGCAGCTTAGGCGGAGAGGGTACGCAGTATTTT
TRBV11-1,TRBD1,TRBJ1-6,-,CASGSGTVLSPLHF,TGTGCCAGCGGTTCCGGGACAGTGCTATCACCCCTCCACTTT
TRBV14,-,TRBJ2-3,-,CASSQVLDYVKSTDTQYF,TGTGCCAGCAGCCAAGTCCTCGACTACGTCAAAAGCACAGATACGCAGTATTTT
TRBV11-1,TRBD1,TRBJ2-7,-,CASSLPGQGRSYKQYF,TGTGCCAGCAGCTTACCAGGACAGGGGCGCTCCTACAAGCAGTATTTC
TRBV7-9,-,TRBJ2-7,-,CASSSEVVLTAYEQYF,TGTGCCAGCAGCTCCGAGGTCGTCCTGACCGCCTACGAGCAGTACTTC
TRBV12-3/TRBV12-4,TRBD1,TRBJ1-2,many,CAVTGGAGYGYTF,TGTGCCGTGACAGGGGGCGCCGGCTATGGCTACACCTTC
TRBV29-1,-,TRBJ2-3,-,CSAEVRVSTDTQYF,TGCAGCGCTGAAGTGCGAGTAAGCACAGATACGCAGTATTTT
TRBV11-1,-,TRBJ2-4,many,CASSSLAGIQYF,TGTGCCAGCAGCTCTTTGGCGGGCATTCAGTACTTC
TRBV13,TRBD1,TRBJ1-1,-,CASSSSQGADTEAFF,TGTGCCAGCAGCTCGTCGCAGGGGGCTGACACTGAAGCTTTCTTT
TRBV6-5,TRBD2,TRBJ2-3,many,CASRLAGAPTDTQYF,TGTGCCAGCAGATTAGCGGGAGCCCCCACAGATACGCAGTATTTT
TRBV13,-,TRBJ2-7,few,CASSLGLTYEQYF,TGTGCCAGCAGCTTAGGCCTAACCTACGAGCAGTACTTC
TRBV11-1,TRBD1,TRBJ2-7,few,CASSQTGTGALNEQYF,TGTGCCAGCAGCCAAACCGGGACAGGGGCTTTGAATGAGCAGTACTTC
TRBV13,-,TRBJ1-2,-,CASSLPGYGYTF,TGTGCCAGCAGCTTACCGGGATATGGCTACACCTTC
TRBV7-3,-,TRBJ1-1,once,CAKSRQGNTEAFF,TGTGCCAAGAGTAGGCAGGGGAACACTGAAGCTTTCTTT
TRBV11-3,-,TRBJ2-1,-,CASILDGPGLGSYNEQFF,TGTGCCAGCATCTTAGATGGGCCGGGCCTAGGCTCCTACAATGAGCAGTTCTTC
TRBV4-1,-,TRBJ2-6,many,CASSQVPPGAGANVLTF,TGCGCCAGCAGCCAAGTGCCACCAGGGGCTGGGGCCAACGTCCTGACTTTC
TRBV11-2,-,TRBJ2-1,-,CDSSLDVAGDQVEQFF,TGTGACAGCAGCTTAGATGTGGCGGGCGATCAGGTTGAGCAGTTCTTC
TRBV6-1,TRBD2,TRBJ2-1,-,CASILGTNSGSRGQFF,TGCGCCAGCATCCTGGGGACTAATAGCGGGAGTAGAGGGCAGTTCTTC
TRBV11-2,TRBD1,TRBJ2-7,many,CASSSPGTGGYEQYF,TGTGCCAGCAGCTCTCCCGGGACAGGGGGGTACGAGCAGTACTTC
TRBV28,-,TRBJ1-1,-,CASSSFLGRDTEAFF,TGTGCCAGCAGTTCCTTCCTCGGGAGAGACACTGAAGCTTTCTTT
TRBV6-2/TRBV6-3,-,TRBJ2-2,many,CASSENAGELFF,TGTGCCAGCAGTGAAAATGCCGGGGAGCTGTTTTTT
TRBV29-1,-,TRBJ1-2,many,CSVGADTAGYGYTF,TGCAGCGTTGGTGCCGACACGGCCGGCTATGGCTACACCTTC
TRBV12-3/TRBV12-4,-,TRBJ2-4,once,CASRSRVDLAKNIQYF,TGTGCCAGCCGTTCCAGGGTTGATCTAGCCAAAAACATTCAGTACTTT
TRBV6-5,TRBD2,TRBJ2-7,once,CASSYPSSGKDEQYF,TGTGCCAGCAGTTACCCCTCTAGCGGGAAGGACGAGCAGTACTTC
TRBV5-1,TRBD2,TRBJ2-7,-,CASSLPSGSWGRYEQYF,TGCGCCAGCAGTTTGCCTAGCGGGAGTTGGGGCCGCTACGAGCAGTACTTC
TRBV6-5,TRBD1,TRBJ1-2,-,CASSYGNRGAHGYTF,TGTGCCAGCAGTTACGGAAACAGGGGAGCACATGGCTACACCTTC
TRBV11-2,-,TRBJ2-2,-,CASSHRGITGELFF,TGTGCCAGCAGCCATCGGGGTATCACCGGGGAGCTGTTTTTT
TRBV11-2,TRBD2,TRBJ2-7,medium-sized,CATGEGLLAGVEEQYF,TGTGCCACCGGGGAGGGTCTCCTAGCGGGAGTAGAAGAGCAGTACTTC
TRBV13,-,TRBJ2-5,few,CASSLLSDSRETQYF,TGTGCCAGCAGCTTATTGTCAGACTCCAGAGAGACCCAGTACTTC
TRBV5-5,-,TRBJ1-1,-,CASSLSFANTEAFF,TGTGCCAGCAGCTTAAGTTTCGCGAACACTGAAGCTTTCTTT
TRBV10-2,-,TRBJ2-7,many,CAVGDSYEQYF,TGCGCCGTAGGGGATTCCTACGAGCAGTACTTC
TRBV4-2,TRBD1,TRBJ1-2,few,CASSQATRDSNYGYTF,TGTGCCAGCAGCCAAGCAACCCGGGACAGTAACTATGGCTACACCTTC
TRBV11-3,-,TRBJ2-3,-,CASTLQTEETQYF,TGTGCCAGCACCTTACAAACGGAAGAAACGCAGTATTTC
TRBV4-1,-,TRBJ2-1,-,CASNQEGLIDSEQFF,TGCGCCAGTAACCAAGAGGGGCTAATAGACAGTGAGCAGTTCTTC
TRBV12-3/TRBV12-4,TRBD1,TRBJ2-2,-,CASSHHRGARELFF,TGTGCCAGCAGCCACCACAGGGGGGCACGGGAGCTGTTTTTT
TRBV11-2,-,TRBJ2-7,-,CASNPSSISGYDQYF,TGTGCCAGCAACCCCTCGAGTATCTCGGGCTACGATCAGTACTTC
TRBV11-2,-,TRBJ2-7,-,CASSLGAGTAYDRYF,TGTGCCAGCAGCTTAGGCGCGGGCACAGCCTACGACCGGTACTTC
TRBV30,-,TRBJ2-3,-,CAWMQGTYTDMQYF,TGTGCCTGGATGCAAGGGACATACACAGATATGCAGTATTTT
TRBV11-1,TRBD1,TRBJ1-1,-,CARSSTRDRGLANAEAFF,TGTGCCAGAAGCTCAACCCGGGACAGGGGGCTTGCGAACGCTGAAGCTTTCTTT
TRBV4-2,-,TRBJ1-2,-,CASGLYQDGLNYGYIF,TGTGCTAGCGGCCTTTACCAGGACGGACTTAACTATGGCTACATCTTC
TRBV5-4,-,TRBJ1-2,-,CASSFLQAGDYGHPF,TGTGCCAGCAGCTTCCTTCAGGCTGGAGACTATGGCCACCCCTTC
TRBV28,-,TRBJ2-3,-,CASLGSSPSDTHYF,TGTGCCAGCCTCGGGTCTTCTCCCTCAGATACGCATTATTTT
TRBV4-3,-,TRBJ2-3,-,CTSSQSWVANADTQYF,TGCACCAGCAGCCAAAGTTGGGTAGCCAACGCAGATACGCAGTATTTT
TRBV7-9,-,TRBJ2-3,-,CASSFGDRGKRTDTHYF,TGTGCCAGCAGCTTCGGGGACCGGGGGAAGCGCACAGATACGCACTATTTT
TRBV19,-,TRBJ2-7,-,CASSIGLRHYEQYF,TGTGCCAGTAGTATAGGACTTCGACACTACGAGCAGTACTTC
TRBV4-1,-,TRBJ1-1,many,CASSPPGRTNTEAFF,TGCGCCAGCAGCCCTCCGGGCCGAACGAACACTGAAGCTTTCTTT
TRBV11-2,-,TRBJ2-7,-,CASSSQTGREEKYF,TGTGCCAGCAGTTCCCAGACAGGCCGGGAGGAGAAGTACTTC
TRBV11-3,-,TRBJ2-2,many,CASSLDSTAGELFF,TGTGCCAGCAGCTTGGACAGTACGGCCGGGGAGCTGTTTTTT
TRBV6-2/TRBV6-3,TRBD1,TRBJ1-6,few,CATDPTGTHSPLHF,TGTGCCACCGACCCGACAGGGACGCATTCACCCCTCCACTTT
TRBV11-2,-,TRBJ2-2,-,CASIPTHLRLTGELFF,TGTGCCAGCATCCCAACTCACCTAAGGTTGACCGGGGAGCTGTTTTTT
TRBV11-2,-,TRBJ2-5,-,CASCFTRETQYF,TGTGCCAGCTGTTTTACCCGGGAGACCCAGTACTTC
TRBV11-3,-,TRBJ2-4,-,CASSFAGRSKNIQYF,TGTGCCAGCAGCTTCGCTGGACGATCAAAAAACATTCAGTACTTC
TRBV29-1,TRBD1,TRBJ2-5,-,CSLGTRGLGESQYF,TGCAGCCTTGGAACCAGGGGGCTAGGCGAGTCCCAGTACTTC
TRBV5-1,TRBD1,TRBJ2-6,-,CPSSSPTGSGANVLTF,TGCCCCAGCAGCTCACCGACAGGGTCTGGGGCCAACGTCCTGACTTTC
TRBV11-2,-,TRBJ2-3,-,CVIRGLGGERTDTQYF,TGTGTCATCAGGGGCTTAGGGGGAGAGAGGACAGATACGCAGTATTTT
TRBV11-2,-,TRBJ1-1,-,CASRLLPDTEASF,TGTGCCAGCAGATTATTACCCGACACTGAAGCTTCCTTT